One sample yielded the 11 T cell receptor beta chains listed below, sequenced in a study of Ad26.COV2.S vaccination and SARS-CoV-2 variants. Specified treatment: 19 received Ad26.COV2.S at low or high dose, single or two shots; roughly five received placebo; per-sample allocation not given. Sample collection was performed on day 63 after the first vaccine or placebo injection. Clones were read by immunoSEQ multiplex PCR, and TCRdb kept only the in-frame ones, dropping some. The sample holds more than 400,000 clones; 80% to 95% are singletons and the top ten take over 1.5%. The sample in question was peripheral blood, obtained in a trial of Ad26.COV2.S vaccine versus placebo. The receptors originated from a person between 18 and 59 years old who received the Ad26.COV2.S COVID-19 vaccine or a placebo.

The CDR3, as DNA: TGTGCCAGCAGCGGACAGGGATCCTACAATGAGCAGTTCTTC. It specifies CASSGQGSYNEQFF. The rearrangement joins TRBV25-1 to TRBJ2-1; 8 bases are shared with TRBD1. This CDR3 has 14 residues. The V gene's germline CDR1 is MGHDK and CDR2 SYGVNS. V lost 6 bases to trimming and J lost 1 base; unmatched junction nucleotides: 2.

The chain couples TRBV6-6 to TRBJ2-1; D call uncertain. V lost 6 bases to trimming and J lost 9 bases, with 12 bases between them. The V gene's germline CDR1 is MNHNY and CDR2 SVGAGI (reference sequence). The CDR3 is 12 residues long. In DNA form, the CDR3 reads TGTGCCAGCAGCCCGACCTTAGGTGAGCAGTTCTTC. Translated, it gives CASSPTLGEQFF.

The chain uses TRBV14 and TRBJ1-1; D ambiguous. V lost 1 base, J lost 4 bases, and 10 bases lay in between. The CDR3 extends over 14 amino acids. The germline gives CDR1 SGHDN, CDR2 FVKESK. CDR3 in amino acids: CASSQVVGSTEAFF. The CDR3 DNA reads as TGTGCCAGCAGCCAAGTTGTAGGGAGCACTGAAGCTTTCTTT.

This rearrangement joins TRBV20-1 to TRBJ2-5, with unresolved D. Looked up from germline, CDR1 is DFQATT and CDR2 is SNEGSKA (reference sequence). V was clipped by 0 bases and J by 5 bases, with 4 bases between them. The length of the CDR3 is 11 residues. The CDR3 nucleotides are TGCAGTGCTAGAGATATTGAGACCCAGTACTTC. Protein: CSARDIETQYF.

V gene TRBV20-1 combines with J gene TRBJ2-7, with D possibly TRBD1 on 6 matching bases. Deletions cut 3 bases from V and 7 bases from J, with 25 bases between. Germline V gene lookup returns CDR1 DFQATT and CDR2 SNEGSKA (reference sequence). The CDR3 runs 16 residues. The CDR3 bases are TGCAGTGCTAGTTCTGTTTCGGACAGAAGCCTCTGGGAGCAGTACTTC. Its protein is CSASSVSDRSLWEQYF.

The V gene is TRBV29-1, the J gene TRBJ2-7, with TRBD2 as a possible D gene (6 bases). Trimming took off 7 bases at V and 5 bases at J, with 21 bases between the two ends. Per the germline V gene, CDR1 is SQVTM and CDR2 is ANQGSEA. CDR3 length equals 14 residues. The CDR3 DNA follows: TGCAGCGCCCTGGACAACCGGGGAGGCGACGAGCAGTACTTC. It translates to CSALDNRGGDEQYF.

The count of this clone is one. The genes are TRBV7-2 and TRBJ2-1, with D perhaps being TRBD1 or TRBD2 (5 bases each). The germline gives CDR1 SGHTA, CDR2 FQGNSA. Trimming removed 5 bases from V and 6 bases from J, with 14 bases in between. The CDR3 totals 14 residues. CDR3 in DNA: TGTGCCAGCAGCAGAGGGGACCTTCGCAATGAGCAGTTCTTC. The encoded protein is CASSRGDLRNEQFF.

This clone turned up a few times. The chain recombines TRBV7-2 with TRBJ2-2; no firm D call. This CDR3 is 13 amino acids long. The V end was cut by 4 bases, the J end by 6 bases, with 9 bases between. Germline-derived CDR1 and CDR2 are SGHTA and FQGNSA. CDR3 in amino acids: CASSSGTAGELFF. CDR3 nucleotide sequence: TGTGCCAGCAGCTCGGGCACCGCCGGGGAGCTGTTTTTT.

The V gene is TRBV20-1, the J gene TRBJ2-7; D remains ambiguous. CDR1 and CDR2 from the germline V gene are DFQATT and SNEGSKA (reference sequence). Trimming removed 5 bases from V and 0 bases from J, with 5 bases in between. The CDR3 extends over 11 amino acids. The CDR3 loop is CSAVSSYEQYF. CDR3 in DNA: TGCAGTGCTGTCAGCTCCTACGAGCAGTACTTC.

This rearrangement joins TRBV6-2 or TRBV6-3 to TRBJ1-4; 7 bases map to TRBD1. CDR3 length equals 12 residues. V lost 2 bases, J lost 13 bases, and 4 bases stayed unmatched. The germline V gene has CDR1 MNHEY and CDR2 SVGEGT. The CDR3 is CASSYGQEGLFF. As DNA, the CDR3 is TGTGCCAGCAGTTACGGACAGGAAGGACTGTTTTTT.

The chain is built from TRBV6-5 and TRBJ2-3, with a tentative D call TRBD2 (5 bases). This CDR3 has 14 amino acids. The V end lost 6 bases, the J end lost 6 bases, and 16 bases lay between the germline ends. Germline CDR1 is MNHEY and CDR2 is SVGAGI. CDR3 sequence reads: CASRLLGLGDTQYF. The CDR3 DNA reads as TGTGCCAGCAGACTACTAGGCCTCGGGGATACGCAGTATTTT.